This T cell receptor (beta chain) was sequenced during a study of shared clonotypes between healthy human individuals. About this clone itself: Its specificity is unknown.

This CDR3 is built from 19 residues. Trimming took 2 bases from V and 0 from J; bases not matched to a gene: 11. CDR1 and CDR2 from the germline V gene are KGHSH and LQKENI. Study-level points and caveats: The study's rarefaction showed incomplete sorted-subset sequencing despite large depth.

Assay: immunoSEQ multiplex PCR; the TCRdb copy retains only in-frame clones and omits some. This table holds roughly 1 million clones, around 76% found once. This receptor was obtained from a man aged 18 to 29 in good health. The sequencing input was memory CD4+ T cells sorted from blood. Subset: CD45RA-negative fraction. The chain uses TRBV18 and TRBJ1-5; TRBD1 aligns across 9 bases. CDR3 sequence reads: CASSPTELDRGNSNQPQHF. For the CDR3, the DNA is TGTGCCAGCTCACCAACAGAATTGGACAGGGGAAATAGCAATCAGCCCCAGCATTTT.